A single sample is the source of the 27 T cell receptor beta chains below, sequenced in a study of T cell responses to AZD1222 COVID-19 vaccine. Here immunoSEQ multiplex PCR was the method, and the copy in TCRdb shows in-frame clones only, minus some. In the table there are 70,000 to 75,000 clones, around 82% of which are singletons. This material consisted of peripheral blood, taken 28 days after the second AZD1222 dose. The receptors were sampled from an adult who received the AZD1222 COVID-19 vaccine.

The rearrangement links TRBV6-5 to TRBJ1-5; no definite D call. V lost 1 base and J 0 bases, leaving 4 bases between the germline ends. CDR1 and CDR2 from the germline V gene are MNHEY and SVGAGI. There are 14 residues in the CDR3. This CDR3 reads CASSYFYSNQPQHF. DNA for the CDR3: TGTGCCAGCAGTTACTTCTATAGCAATCAGCCCCAGCATTTT.

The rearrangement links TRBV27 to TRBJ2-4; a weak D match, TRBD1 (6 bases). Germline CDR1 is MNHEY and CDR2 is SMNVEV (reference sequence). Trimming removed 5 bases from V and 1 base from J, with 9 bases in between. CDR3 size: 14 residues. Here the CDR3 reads CASSPQGAKNIQYF. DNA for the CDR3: TGTGCCAGCAGTCCCCAGGGGGCCAAAAACATTCAGTACTTC.

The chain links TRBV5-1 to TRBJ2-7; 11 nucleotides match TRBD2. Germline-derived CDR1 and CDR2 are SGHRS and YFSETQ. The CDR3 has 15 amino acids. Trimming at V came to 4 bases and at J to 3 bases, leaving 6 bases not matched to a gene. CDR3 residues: CASSPLAGENYEQYF. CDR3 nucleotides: TGCGCCAGCAGCCCACTAGCGGGAGAGAACTACGAGCAGTACTTC.

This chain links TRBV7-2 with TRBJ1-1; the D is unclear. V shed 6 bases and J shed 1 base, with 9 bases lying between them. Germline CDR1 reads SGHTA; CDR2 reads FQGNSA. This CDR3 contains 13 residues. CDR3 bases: TGTGCCAGCAGGGAAGGGAGGAACACTGAAGCTTTCTTT. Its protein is CASREGRNTEAFF.

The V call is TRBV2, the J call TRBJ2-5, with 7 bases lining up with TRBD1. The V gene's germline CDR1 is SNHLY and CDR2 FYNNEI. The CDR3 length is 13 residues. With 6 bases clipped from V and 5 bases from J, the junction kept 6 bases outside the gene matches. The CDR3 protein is CASSVDRDETQYF. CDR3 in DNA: TGTGCCAGCAGCGTCGACAGGGACGAGACCCAGTACTTC.

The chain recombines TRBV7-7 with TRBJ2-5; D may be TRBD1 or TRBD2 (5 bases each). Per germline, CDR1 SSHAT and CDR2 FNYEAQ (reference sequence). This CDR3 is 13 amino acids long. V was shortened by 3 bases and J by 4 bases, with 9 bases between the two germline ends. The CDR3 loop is CASSLWDGETQYF. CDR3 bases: TGTGCCAGCAGCTTGTGGGACGGAGAGACCCAGTACTTC.

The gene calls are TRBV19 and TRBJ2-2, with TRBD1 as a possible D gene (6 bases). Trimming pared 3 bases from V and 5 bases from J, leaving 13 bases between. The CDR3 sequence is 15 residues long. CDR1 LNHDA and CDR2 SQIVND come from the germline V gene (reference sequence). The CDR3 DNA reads TGTGCCAGTAGTATGCAGGGGTGGCGTACCGGGGAGCTGTTTTTT. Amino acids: CASSMQGWRTGELFF.

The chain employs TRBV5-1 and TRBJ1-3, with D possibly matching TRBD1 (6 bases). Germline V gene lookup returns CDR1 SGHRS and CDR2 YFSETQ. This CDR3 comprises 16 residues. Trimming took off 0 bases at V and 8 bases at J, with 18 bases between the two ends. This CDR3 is CASSLGAGGGPDTIYF. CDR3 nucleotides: TGCGCCAGCAGCTTGGGGGCCGGGGGGGGCCCGGACACCATATATTTT.

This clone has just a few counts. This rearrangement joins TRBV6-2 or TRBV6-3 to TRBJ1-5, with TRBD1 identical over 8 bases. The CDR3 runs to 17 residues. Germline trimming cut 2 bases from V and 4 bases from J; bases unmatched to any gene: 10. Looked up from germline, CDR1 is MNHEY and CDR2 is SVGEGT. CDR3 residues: CASSYHPGTGDNQPQHF. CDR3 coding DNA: TGTGCCAGCAGTTACCATCCCGGGACAGGTGATAATCAGCCCCAGCATTTT.

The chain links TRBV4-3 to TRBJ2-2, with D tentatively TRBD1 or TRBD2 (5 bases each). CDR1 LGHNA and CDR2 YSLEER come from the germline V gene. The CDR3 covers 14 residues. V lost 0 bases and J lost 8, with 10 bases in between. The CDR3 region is CASSQENRRGELFF. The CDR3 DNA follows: TGCGCCAGCAGCCAAGAGAACAGGAGGGGGGAGCTGTTTTTT.

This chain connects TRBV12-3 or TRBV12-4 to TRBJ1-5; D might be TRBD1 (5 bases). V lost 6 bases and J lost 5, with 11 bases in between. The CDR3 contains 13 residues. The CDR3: CASRGLLDQPQHF. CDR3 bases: TGTGCCAGCAGGGGACTTCTAGATCAGCCCCAGCATTTT.

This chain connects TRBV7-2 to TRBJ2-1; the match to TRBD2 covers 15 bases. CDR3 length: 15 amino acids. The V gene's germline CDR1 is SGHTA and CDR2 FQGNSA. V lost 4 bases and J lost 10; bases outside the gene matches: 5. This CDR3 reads CASSWGLAGGGEQFF. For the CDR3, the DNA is TGTGCCAGCAGCTGGGGACTAGCGGGAGGCGGAGAGCAGTTCTTC.

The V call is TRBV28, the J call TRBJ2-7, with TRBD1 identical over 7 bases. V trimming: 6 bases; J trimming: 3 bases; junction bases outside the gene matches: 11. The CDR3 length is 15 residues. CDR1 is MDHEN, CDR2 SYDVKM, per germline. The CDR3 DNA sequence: TGTGCCAGCAGCCCACTCCGGACAGGTGGCTACGAGCAGTACTTC. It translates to CASSPLRTGGYEQYF.

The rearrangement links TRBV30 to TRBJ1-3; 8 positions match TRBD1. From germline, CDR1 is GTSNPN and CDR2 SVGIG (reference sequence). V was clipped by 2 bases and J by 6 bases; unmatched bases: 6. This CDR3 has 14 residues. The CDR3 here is CAWSNRGIENTIYF. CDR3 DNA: TGTGCCTGGAGTAACAGGGGGATTGAAAACACCATATATTTT.

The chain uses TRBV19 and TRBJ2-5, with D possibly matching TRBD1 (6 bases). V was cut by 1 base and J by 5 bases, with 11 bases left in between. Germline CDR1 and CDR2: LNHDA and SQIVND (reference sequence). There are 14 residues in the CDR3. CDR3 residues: CASSIGSQGETQYF. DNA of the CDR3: TGTGCCAGTAGTATAGGAAGTCAGGGGGAGACCCAGTACTTC.

CDR3 sequence reads: CASSRRESTDTQYF. The DNA for the CDR3 is TGTGCCAGCAGCCGCAGGGAGAGCACAGATACGCAGTATTTT. This sequence joins TRBV7-2 and TRBJ2-3, with D possibly called TRBD1 or TRBD2 (5 bases each). The CDR3 is 14 residues long. Trimming took 5 bases from V and 0 from J, leaving 9 bases between them. Germline CDR1 and CDR2: SGHTA and FQGNSA.

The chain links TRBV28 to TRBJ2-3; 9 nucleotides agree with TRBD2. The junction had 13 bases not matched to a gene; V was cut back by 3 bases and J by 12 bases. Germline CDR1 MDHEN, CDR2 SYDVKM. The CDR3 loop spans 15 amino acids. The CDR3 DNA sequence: TGTGCCAGCAGTTTTGGGGGCGGGAGGGCCTGGGTACAGTATTTT. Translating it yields CASSFGGGRAWVQYF.

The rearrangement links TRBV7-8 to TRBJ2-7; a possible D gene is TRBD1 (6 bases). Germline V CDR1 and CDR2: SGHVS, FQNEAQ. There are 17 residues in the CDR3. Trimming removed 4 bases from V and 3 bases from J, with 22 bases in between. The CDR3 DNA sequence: TGTGCCAGCAGCTCCAACCCCCAGGGGCTCCTGGTCTACGAGCAGTACTTC. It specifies CASSSNPQGLLVYEQYF.

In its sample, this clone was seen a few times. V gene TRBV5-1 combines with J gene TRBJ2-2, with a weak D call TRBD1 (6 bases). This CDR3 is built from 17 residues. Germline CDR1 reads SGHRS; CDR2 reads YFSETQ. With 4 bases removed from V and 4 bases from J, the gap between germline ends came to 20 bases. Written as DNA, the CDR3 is TGCGCCAGCAGCCAAACCATGACAGGCTCGGCCACCGGGGAGCTGTTTTTT. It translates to CASSQTMTGSATGELFF.

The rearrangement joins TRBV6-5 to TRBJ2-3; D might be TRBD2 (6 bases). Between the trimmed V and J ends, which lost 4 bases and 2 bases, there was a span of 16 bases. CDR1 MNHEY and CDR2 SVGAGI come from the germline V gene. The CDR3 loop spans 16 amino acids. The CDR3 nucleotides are TGTGCCAGCAGTTCCCCCGGCGCGGGGTCCACAGATACGCAGTATTTT. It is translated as CASSSPGAGSTDTQYF.

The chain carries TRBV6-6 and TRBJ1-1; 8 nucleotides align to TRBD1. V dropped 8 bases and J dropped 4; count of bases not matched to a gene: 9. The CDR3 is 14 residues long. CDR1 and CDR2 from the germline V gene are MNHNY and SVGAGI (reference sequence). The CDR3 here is CASLGTGGITEAFF. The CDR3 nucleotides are TGTGCCAGCCTAGGGACAGGTGGTATCACTGAAGCTTTCTTT.

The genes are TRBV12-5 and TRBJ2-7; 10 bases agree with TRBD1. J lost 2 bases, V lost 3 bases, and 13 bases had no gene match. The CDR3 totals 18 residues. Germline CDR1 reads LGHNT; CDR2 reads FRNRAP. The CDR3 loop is CASGFSTTGTGAPYEQYF. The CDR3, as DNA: TGTGCTAGTGGTTTTTCTACCACCGGGACAGGGGCCCCCTACGAGCAGTACTTC.

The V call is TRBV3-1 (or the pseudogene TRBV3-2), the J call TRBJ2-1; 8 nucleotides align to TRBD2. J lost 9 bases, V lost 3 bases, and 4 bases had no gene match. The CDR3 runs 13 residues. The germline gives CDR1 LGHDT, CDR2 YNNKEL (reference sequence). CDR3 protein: CASSQMRGAEQFF. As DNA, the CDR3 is TGTGCCAGCAGCCAGATGCGGGGGGCTGAGCAGTTCTTC.

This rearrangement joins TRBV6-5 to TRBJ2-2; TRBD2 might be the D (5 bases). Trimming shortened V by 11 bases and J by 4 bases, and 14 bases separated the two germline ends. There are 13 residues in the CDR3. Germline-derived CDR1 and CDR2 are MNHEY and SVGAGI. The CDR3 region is CAAVEGVTGELFF. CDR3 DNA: TGTGCCGCTGTAGAGGGAGTCACCGGGGAGCTGTTTTTT.

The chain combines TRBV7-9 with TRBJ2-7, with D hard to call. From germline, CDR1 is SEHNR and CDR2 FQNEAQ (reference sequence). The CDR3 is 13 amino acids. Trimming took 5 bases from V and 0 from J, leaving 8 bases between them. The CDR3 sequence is CASSPNYSYEQYF. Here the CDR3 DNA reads TGTGCCAGCAGCCCCAATTACTCCTACGAGCAGTACTTC. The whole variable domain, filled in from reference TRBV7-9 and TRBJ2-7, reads DTGVSQNPRHKITKRGQNVTFRCDPISEHNRLYWYRQTLGQGPEFLTYFQNEAQLEKSRLLSDRFSAERPKGSFSTLEIQRTEQGDSAMYLCASSPNYSYEQYFGPGTRLTVT.

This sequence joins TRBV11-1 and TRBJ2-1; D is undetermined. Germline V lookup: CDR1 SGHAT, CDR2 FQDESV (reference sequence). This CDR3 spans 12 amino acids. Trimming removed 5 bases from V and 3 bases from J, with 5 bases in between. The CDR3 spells CASSPGYNEQFF. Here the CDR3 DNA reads TGTGCCAGCAGCCCAGGCTACAATGAGCAGTTCTTC.

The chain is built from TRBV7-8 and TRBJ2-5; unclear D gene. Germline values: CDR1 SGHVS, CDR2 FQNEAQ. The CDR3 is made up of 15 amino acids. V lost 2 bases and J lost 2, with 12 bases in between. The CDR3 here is CASSLLNRAQETQYF. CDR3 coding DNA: TGTGCCAGCAGCTTATTGAATAGGGCTCAAGAGACCCAGTACTTC.